Shown below are 4 T cell receptor beta chains from a single sample sequenced in a study of blood T cell repertoires in COVID-19. Sequencing used immunoSEQ multiplex PCR; TCRdb keeps in-frame clones, though not all of them. The data contain fewer than 80,000 clones, about 88% of them singletons. Sequencing input: peripheral blood. These receptors were taken from a man in his sixties or seventies with acute or convalescent COVID-19.

The chain employs TRBV11-3 and TRBJ2-7, with TRBD2 matching 11 bases. Germline trimming cut 5 bases from V and 1 base from J; bases unmatched to any gene: 4. The germline gives CDR1 SGHNT, CDR2 YENEEA. The CDR3 is 15 amino acids. The CDR3 is CASSPGTSGSYEQYF. The CDR3 bases are TGTGCCAGCAGCCCCGGGACTAGCGGATCCTACGAGCAGTACTTC.

The J gene is TRBJ2-5, the V gene TRBV5-4, with 11 bases aligning to TRBD2. The CDR3 consists of 15 residues. V was pared by 1 base and J by 3 bases, with 2 bases of the junction left unmatched. Per the germline V gene, CDR1 is SGHNT and CDR2 is YYREEE (reference sequence). CDR3 residues: CASSLRLAGKETQYF. The CDR3, as DNA: TGTGCCAGCAGCTTGAGACTAGCGGGGAAAGAGACCCAGTACTTC.

The chain joins TRBV27 to TRBJ1-2; D is possibly TRBD1 (6 bases). The CDR3 sequence is 15 residues long. The V end lost 5 bases, the J end lost 6 bases, and 19 bases lay between the germline ends. Germline CDR1 reads MNHEY; CDR2 reads SMNVEV (reference sequence). Written as DNA, the CDR3 is TGTGCCAGCAGTAGAGGGGGGGGGCGCAATGATGGCTACACCTTC. Its protein product is CASSRGGGRNDGYTF.

This clone appeared once. V and J are TRBV19 and TRBJ1-2; tentatively, D is TRBD1 (6 bases). The CDR3 is 14 residues long. Germline V gene lookup returns CDR1 LNHDA and CDR2 SQIVND (reference sequence). The V gene lost 5 bases and the J gene lost 5 bases, with 15 bases spanning the gap. The CDR3 sequence: CASSPAGEGYGYTF. CDR3 in DNA: TGTGCCAGTAGTCCCGCAGGGGAAGGTTATGGCTACACCTTC. Full variable domain (rest looked up from reference TRBV19 and TRBJ1-2): DGGITQSPKYLFRKEGQNVTLSCEQNLNHDAMYWYRQDPGQGLRLIYYSQIVNDFQKGDIAEGYSVSREKKESFPLTVTSAQKNPTAFYLCASSPAGEGYGYTFGSGTRLTVV.